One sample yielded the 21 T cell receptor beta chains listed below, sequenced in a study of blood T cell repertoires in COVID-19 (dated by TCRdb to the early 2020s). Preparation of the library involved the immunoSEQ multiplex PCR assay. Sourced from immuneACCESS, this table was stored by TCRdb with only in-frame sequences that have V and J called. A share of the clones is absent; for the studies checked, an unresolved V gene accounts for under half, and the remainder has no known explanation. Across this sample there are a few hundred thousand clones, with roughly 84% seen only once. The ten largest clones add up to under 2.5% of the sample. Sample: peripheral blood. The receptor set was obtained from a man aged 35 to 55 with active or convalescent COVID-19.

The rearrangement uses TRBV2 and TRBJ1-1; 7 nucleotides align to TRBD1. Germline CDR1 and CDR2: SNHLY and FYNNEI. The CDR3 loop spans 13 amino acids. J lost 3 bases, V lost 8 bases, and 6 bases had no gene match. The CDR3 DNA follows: TGTGCCAGCGGACAGGACATGTACACTGAAGCTTTCTTT. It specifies CASGQDMYTEAFF.

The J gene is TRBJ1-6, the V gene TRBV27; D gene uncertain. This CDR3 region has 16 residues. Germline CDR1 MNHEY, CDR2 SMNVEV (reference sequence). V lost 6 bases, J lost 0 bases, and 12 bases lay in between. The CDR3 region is CASSRGEGSYNSPLHF. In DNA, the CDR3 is TGTGCCAGCAGCCGTGGCGAGGGCTCCTATAATTCACCCCTCCACTTT.

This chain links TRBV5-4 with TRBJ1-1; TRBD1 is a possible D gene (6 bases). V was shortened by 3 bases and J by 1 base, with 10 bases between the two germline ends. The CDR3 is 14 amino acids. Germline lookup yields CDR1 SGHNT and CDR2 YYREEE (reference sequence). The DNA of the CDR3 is TGTGCCAGCAGCTCCGGGACACCGAACACTGAAGCTTTCTTT. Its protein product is CASSSGTPNTEAFF. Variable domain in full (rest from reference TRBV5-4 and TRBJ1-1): ETGVTQSPTHLIKTRGQQVTLRCSSQSGHNTVSWYQQALGQGPQFIFQYYREEENGRGNFPPRFSGLQFPNYSSELNVNALELDDSALYLCASSSGTPNTEAFFGQGTRLTVV.

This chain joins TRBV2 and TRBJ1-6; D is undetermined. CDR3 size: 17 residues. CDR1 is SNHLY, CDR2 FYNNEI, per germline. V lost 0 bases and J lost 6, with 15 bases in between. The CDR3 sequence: CASSEALRSGINSPLHF. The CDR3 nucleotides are TGTGCCAGCAGTGAAGCGCTTCGCAGCGGTATTAATTCACCCCTCCACTTT.

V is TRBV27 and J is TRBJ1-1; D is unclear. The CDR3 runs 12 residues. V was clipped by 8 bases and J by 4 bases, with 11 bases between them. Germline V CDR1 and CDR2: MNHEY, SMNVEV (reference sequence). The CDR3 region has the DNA TGTGCCAGCTCCCCTGAGGGCACTGAAGCTTTCTTT. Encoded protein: CASSPEGTEAFF.

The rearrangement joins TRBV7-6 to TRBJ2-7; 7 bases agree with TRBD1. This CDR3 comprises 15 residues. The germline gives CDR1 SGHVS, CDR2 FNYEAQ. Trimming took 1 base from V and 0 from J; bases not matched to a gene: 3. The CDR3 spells CASSLETGPSYEQYF. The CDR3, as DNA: TGTGCCAGCAGCTTAGAGACAGGGCCCTCCTACGAGCAGTACTTC.

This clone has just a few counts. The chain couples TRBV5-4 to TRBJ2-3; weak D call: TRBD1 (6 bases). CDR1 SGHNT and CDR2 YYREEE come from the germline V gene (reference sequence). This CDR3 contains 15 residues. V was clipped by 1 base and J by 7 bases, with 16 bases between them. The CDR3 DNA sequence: TGTGCCAGCAGCTTGCTTGGGGGCCGGGATAATACGCAGTATTTT. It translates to CASSLLGGRDNTQYF.

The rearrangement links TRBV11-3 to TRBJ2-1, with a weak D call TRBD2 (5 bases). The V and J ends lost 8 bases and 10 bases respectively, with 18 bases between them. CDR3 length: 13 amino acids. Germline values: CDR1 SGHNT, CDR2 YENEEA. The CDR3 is CASGGRLPGEQFF. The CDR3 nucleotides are TGTGCCAGCGGAGGACGTCTGCCTGGGGAGCAGTTCTTC.

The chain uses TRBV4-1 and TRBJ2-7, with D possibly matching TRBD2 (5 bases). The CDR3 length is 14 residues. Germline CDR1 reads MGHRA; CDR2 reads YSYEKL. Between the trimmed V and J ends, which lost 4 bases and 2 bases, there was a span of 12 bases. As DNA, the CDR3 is TGCGCCAGCAGCCTCGGGATTGGCCCCTACGAGCAGTACTTC. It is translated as CASSLGIGPYEQYF.

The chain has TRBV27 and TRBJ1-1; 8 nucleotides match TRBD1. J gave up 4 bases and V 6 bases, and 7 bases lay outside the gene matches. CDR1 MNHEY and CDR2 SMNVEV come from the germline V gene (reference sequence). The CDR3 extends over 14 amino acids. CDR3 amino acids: CASSLQGGGTEAFF. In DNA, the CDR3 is TGTGCCAGCAGCCTACAGGGGGGCGGCACTGAAGCTTTCTTT.

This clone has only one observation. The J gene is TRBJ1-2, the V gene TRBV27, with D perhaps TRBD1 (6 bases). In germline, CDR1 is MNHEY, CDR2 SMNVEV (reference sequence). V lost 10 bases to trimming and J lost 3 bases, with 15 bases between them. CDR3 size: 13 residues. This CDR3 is CATVGAGDYGYTF. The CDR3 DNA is TGTGCCACCGTGGGGGCGGGGGACTATGGCTACACCTTC.

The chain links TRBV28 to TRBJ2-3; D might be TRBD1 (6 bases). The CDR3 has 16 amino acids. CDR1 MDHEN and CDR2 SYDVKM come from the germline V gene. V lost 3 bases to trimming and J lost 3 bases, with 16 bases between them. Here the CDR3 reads CASSFLQPGQTDTQYF. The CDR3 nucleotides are TGTGCCAGCAGTTTTCTTCAGCCGGGACAAACAGATACGCAGTATTTT.

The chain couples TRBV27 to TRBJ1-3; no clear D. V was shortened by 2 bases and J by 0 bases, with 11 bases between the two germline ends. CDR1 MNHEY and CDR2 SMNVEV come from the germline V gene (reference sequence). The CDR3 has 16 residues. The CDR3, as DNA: TGTGCCAGCAGTTTAAACAGTCACTCCTCTGGAAACACCATATATTTT. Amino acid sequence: CASSLNSHSSGNTIYF.

CDR3 sequence: CASSLAWPSSYNEQFF. For the CDR3, the DNA is TGTGCCAGCAGTTTGGCCTGGCCTAGCTCCTACAATGAGCAGTTCTTC. The rearrangement joins TRBV27 to TRBJ2-1, with D unclear. Germline V gene data show CDR1 as MNHEY and CDR2 as SMNVEV (reference sequence). Deletions cut 3 bases from V and 0 bases from J, with 12 bases between. This CDR3 is 16 amino acids long.

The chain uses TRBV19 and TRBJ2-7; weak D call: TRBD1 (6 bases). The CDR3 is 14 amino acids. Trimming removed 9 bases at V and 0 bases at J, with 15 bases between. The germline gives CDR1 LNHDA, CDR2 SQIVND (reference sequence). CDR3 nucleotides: TGTGCCAGCGCGCCAGGGGTCTCCTCCTACGAGCAGTACTTC. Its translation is CASAPGVSSYEQYF.

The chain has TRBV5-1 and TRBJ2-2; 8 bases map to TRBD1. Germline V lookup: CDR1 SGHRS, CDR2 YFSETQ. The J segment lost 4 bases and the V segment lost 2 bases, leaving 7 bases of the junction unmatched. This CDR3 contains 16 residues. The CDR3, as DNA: TGCGCCAGCAGCTTCAGGGGGCGCTCGGTCACCGGGGAGCTGTTTTTT. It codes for CASSFRGRSVTGELFF.

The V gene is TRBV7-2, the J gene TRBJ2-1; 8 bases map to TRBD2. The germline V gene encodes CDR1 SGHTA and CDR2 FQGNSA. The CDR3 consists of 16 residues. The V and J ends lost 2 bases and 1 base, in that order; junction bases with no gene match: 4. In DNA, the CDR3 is TGTGCCAGCAGCTTAAGCGGGAGAGGATCCTACAATGAGCAGTTCTTC. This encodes CASSLSGRGSYNEQFF.

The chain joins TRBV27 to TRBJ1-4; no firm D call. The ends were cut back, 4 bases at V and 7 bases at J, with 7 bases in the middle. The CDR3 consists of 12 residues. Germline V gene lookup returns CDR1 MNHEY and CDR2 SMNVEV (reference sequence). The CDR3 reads CASSYRGEKLFF. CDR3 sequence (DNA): TGTGCCAGCAGTTACCGGGGTGAAAAACTGTTTTTT.

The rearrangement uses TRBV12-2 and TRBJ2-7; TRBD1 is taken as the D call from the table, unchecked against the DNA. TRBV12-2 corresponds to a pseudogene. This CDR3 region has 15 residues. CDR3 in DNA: TGTGCAAGTCGCTTAGCGGATCACAGACCCTACGAGCAGTACTTC. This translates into CASRLADHRPYEQYF.

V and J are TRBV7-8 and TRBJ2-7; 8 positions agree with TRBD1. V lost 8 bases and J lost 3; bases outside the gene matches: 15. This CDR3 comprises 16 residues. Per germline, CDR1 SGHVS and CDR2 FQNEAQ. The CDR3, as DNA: TGTGCCAGCCGACCAAGCCTGACAGGGGTCCTCTACGAGCAGTACTTC. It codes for CASRPSLTGVLYEQYF.

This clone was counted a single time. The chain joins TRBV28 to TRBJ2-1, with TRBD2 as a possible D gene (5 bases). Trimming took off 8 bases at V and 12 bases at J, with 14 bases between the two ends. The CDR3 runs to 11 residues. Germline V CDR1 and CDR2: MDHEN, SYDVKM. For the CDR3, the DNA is TGTGCCAGCGGACTGGTCGGTGGGCAGTTCTTC. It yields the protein CASGLVGGQFF.